The rows below give T cell receptor beta chains drawn from one sample of a study of T cells expressing NK-cell markers. TCRdb reprocessed the 5' RACE reads, keeping one entry per CDR3 protein, no DNA. Its listing shows some 600,000 distinct CDR3 sequences. Sequences were obtained from blood T cells: a sorted CD56 or NKG2C T cell subset, CD4+ or CD8+ T cells, or bulk PBMC T cells (not recorded which). These TCRs come from a man younger than 35 in good health. The CDR3 runs from the conserved cysteine through the conserved F or W.

CDR3aa	len	v_gene	j_gene
CASSSGEAGPQHF	13	TRBV12-3/TRBV12-4	TRBJ1-5
CASSLERRRYSGNTIYF	17	TRBV7-7	TRBJ1-3
CASSKGARPPRTSGKVNEQFF	21	TRBV21-1	TRBJ2-1
CASSFPTGKTRGETQYF	17	TRBV5-1	TRBJ2-5
CASSLDTTGHTQYF	14	TRBV5-1	TRBJ2-3
CASSSRTGGTDTQYF	15	TRBV28	TRBJ2-3
CASSWGTGEAEQYF	14	TRBV25-1	TRBJ2-7
CASSYRSVGTGAPSAYEQYF	20	TRBV6-2/TRBV6-3	TRBJ2-7
CASSPGTSQDNEQFF	15	TRBV4-2	TRBJ2-1
CASSSSPAAMYAEFF	15	TRBV12-3/TRBV12-4	TRBJ2-1
CASSSTAGHRTDTQYF	16	TRBV11-2	TRBJ2-3
CSAAPRRLAGYNEQFF	16	TRBV20-1	TRBJ2-1
CASSLSGNAKNIQYF	15	TRBV14	TRBJ2-4
CATSRGGTTNYGYTF	15	TRBV15	TRBJ1-2
CASSFRTSGLFF	12	TRBV12-3/TRBV12-4	TRBJ2-1
CASSERDSTEAFF	13	TRBV6-1	TRBJ1-1
CASSFSRDSEETQYF	15	TRBV12-3/TRBV12-4	TRBJ2-5
CAITVTSGTQYF	12	TRBV2	TRBJ2-5
CASSQELDSRMGQFF	15	TRBV3-1	TRBJ2-1
CASQQGSDYGYTF	13	TRBV12-3/TRBV12-4	TRBJ1-2
CASNSEGNNQETQYF	15	TRBV6-5	TRBJ2-5
CASSLYRLAGGPANTGELFF	20	TRBV5-1	TRBJ2-2
CATSGLAGGFRTDTQYF	17	TRBV24-1	TRBJ2-3
CASSVAAGTGNEQFF	15	TRBV9	TRBJ2-1
CASSYQGASSPLHF	14	TRBV6-2/TRBV6-3	TRBJ1-6
CASSHSRIAGGGTDTQYF	18	TRBV4-3	TRBJ2-3
CAITTRDPDTQYF	13	TRBV12-3/TRBV12-4	TRBJ2-3
CASSLDGGRIANEQFF	16	TRBV5-1	TRBJ2-1
CASSYGGVVGNTIYF	15	TRBV11-2	TRBJ1-3
CASTWTSGSETQYF	14	TRBV11-2	TRBJ2-5
CASSLEGRGAFF	12	TRBV5-1	TRBJ1-1
CASSRRWTGGSGELFF	16	TRBV7-8	TRBJ2-2
CSVTPRVSEQFF	12	TRBV20-1	TRBJ2-1
CASSPRGRWGLGSTDTQYF	19	TRBV28	TRBJ2-3
CASSLGNAGIPNTEAFF	17	TRBV7-2	TRBJ1-1
CASSPGAYTDTQYF	14	TRBV12-3/TRBV12-4	TRBJ2-3
CASRRGLTGAREQFF	15	TRBV12-3/TRBV12-4	TRBJ2-1
CASRPAGYNEQFF	13	TRBV12-3/TRBV12-4	TRBJ2-1
CASRREGSYEQYF	13	TRBV7-2	TRBJ2-7
CASSRAGGPEKLFF	14	TRBV18	TRBJ1-4
CASSFRPQGVGGFANTIYF	19	TRBV7-8	TRBJ1-3
CSVTSLWGENEQFF	14	TRBV29-1	TRBJ2-1
CASSYNLWRGSYNEQFF	17	TRBV6-5	TRBJ2-1
CASSSKREVPYNEQFF	16	TRBV7-9	TRBJ2-1
CSARTGTGGSYEQYF	15	TRBV29-1	TRBJ2-7
CASSDVTTDTQYF	13	TRBV7-9	TRBJ2-3
CSASPTGVGNTIYF	14	TRBV20-1	TRBJ1-3
CASSLAREGATDTQYF	16	TRBV7-9	TRBJ2-3
CSGGQGAEAGELFF	14	TRBV20-1	TRBJ2-2
CSARIGENTEAFF	13	TRBV20-1	TRBJ1-1